This T cell receptor (beta chain) was obtained from a study of blood T cell repertoires in COVID-19. Study as a whole: Acute and convalescent COVID-19 specimens originated in the United States, Italy and Spain.

CDR1 is SGDLS and CDR2 is YYNGEE in the germline V gene. The CDR3 totals 17 residues. J lost 5 bases, V lost 0 bases, and 8 bases had no gene match. In the authors' workflow: Counts of nucleated cells, estimated from reference gene primer amplification, were obtained. The repertoire was sequenced with immunoSEQ multiplex PCR; TCRdb's copy has only in-frame clones and lacks some. The V and J calls and clone size are taken from that table; D and trimming were inferred from the DNA. Among tens of thousands of clones, approximately 80% were seen once, and the ten largest hold 6.5% to 9%. Sample: peripheral blood. The chain is built from TRBV9 and TRBJ2-3, with TRBD2 matching 11 bases. The source is a man aged 70 or older with acute or convalescent COVID-19. The CDR3 sequence is CASSVGASGGPIDTQYF. CDR3 bases: TGTGCCAGCAGCGTAGGGGCTAGCGGGGGGCCAATAGATACGCAGTATTTT.